The next 5 T cell receptor beta chains were all read from a single sample in a study of OX40 agonist ivuxolimab in advanced cancers. Data came from immunoSEQ multiplex PCR; TCRdb stores just in-frame clones and leaves some out. The top ten clones hold about 19% of a sample with some 45,000 clones, approximately 91% of them seen once. The sequenced sample was CD4+ or CD8+ T cells sorted from blood, obtained in a trial of the OX40 agonist ivuxolimab. These receptors were collected from an adult with an advanced solid tumor such as melanoma, head and neck, liver or kidney cancer.

This sequence joins TRBV14 and TRBJ1-2, with D possibly being TRBD1 (6 bases). Per the germline V gene, CDR1 is SGHDN and CDR2 is FVKESK. This CDR3 region has 13 residues. V was cut by 1 base and J by 4 bases, with 7 bases left in between. The CDR3 DNA reads TGTGCCAGCAGCCAAGCAGGGGCCTATGGCTACACCTTC. Its protein is CASSQAGAYGYTF.

This clone was recorded only once. The CDR3 reads CASSPAEHRDRPEAQYF. In DNA, the CDR3 is TGTGCCAGCAGCCCCGCTGAACACCGGGACAGGCCAGAGGCCCAGTACTTC. The rearrangement joins TRBV5-6 to TRBJ2-7, with 8 bases lining up with TRBD1. Per germline, CDR1 SGHDT and CDR2 YYEEEE. Trimming cost V 4 bases and J 10 bases; bases outside gene matches: 22. The CDR3 extends over 17 amino acids.

The chain combines TRBV28 with TRBJ2-7; no reliable D call. Germline V gene data show CDR1 as MDHEN and CDR2 as SYDVKM. V shed 4 bases and J shed 6 bases, with 7 bases lying between them. The length of the CDR3 is 11 residues. In DNA form, the CDR3 reads TGTGCCAGCAGTTCCCCTACCGAGCAGTACTTC. Translation gives CASSSPTEQYF. Variable domain in full (rest from reference TRBV28 and TRBJ2-7): DVKVTQSSRYLVKRTGEKVFLECVQDMDHENMFWYRQDPGLGLRLIYFSYDVKMKEKGDIPEGYSVSREKKERFSLILESASTNQTSMYLCASSSPTEQYFGPGTRLTVT.

This rearrangement joins TRBV5-1 to TRBJ2-7; D gene uncertain. CDR3 length equals 11 residues. The germline V and J ends were trimmed by 3 bases and 1 base, with 2 bases remaining between them. Looked up from germline, CDR1 is SGHRS and CDR2 is YFSETQ. The CDR3 is CASSSSYEQYF. CDR3 nucleotide sequence: TGCGCCAGCAGCTCTTCCTACGAGCAGTACTTC.

This chain links TRBV13 with TRBJ2-2; no clear D. Trimming removed 5 bases at V and 4 bases at J, with 11 bases between. The germline V gene encodes CDR1 PRHDT and CDR2 FYEKMQ (reference sequence). The CDR3 is 14 amino acids. CDR3 amino acids: CASSDRYFTGELFF. DNA of the CDR3: TGTGCCAGCAGCGACCGCTACTTCACCGGGGAGCTGTTTTTT.